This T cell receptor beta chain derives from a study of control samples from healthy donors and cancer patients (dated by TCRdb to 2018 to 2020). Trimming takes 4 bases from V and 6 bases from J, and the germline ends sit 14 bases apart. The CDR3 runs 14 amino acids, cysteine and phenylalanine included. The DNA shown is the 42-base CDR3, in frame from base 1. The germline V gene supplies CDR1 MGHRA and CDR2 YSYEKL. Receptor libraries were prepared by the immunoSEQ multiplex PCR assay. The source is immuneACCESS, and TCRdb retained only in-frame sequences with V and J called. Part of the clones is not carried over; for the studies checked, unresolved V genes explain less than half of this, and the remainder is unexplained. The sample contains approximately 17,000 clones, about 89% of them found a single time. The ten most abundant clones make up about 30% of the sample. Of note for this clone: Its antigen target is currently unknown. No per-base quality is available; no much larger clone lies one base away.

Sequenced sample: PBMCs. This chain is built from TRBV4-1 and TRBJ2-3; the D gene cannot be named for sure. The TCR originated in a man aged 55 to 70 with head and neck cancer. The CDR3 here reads CASSPAAISDTQYF. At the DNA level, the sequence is TGCGCCAGCAGCCCTGCAGCTATCTCGGATACGCAGTATTTT.